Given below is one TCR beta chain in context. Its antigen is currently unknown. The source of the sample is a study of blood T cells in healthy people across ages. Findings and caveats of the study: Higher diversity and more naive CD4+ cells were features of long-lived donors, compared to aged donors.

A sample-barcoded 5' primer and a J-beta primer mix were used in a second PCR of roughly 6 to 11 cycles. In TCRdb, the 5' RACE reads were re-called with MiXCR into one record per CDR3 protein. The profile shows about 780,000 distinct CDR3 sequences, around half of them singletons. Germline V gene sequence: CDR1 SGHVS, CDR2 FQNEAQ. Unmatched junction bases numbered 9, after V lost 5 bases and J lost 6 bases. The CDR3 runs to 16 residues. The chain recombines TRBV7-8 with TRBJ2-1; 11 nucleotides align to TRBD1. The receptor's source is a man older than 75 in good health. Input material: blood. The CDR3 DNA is TGTGCCAGCAGCGGGACCGGGACAGGGGGAGGCAATGAGCAGTTCTTC. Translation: CASSGTGTGGGNEQFF. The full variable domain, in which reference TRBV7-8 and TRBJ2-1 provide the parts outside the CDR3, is GAGVSQSPRYKVAKRGQDVALRCDPISGHVSLFWYQQALGQGPEFLTYFQNEAQLDKSGLPSDRFFAERPEGSVSTLKIQRTQQEDSAVYLCASSGTGTGGGNEQFFGPGTRLTVL.